This T cell receptor beta chain appears in the sequencing data of a study of blood T cell repertoires in COVID-19. Trimming at V came to 3 bases and at J to 4 bases, leaving 9 bases not matched to a gene. The CDR3 totals 16 residues. The germline V gene has CDR1 KGHSH and CDR2 LQKENI. Generated by immunoSEQ multiplex PCR, the TCRdb table keeps only in-frame clones and is missing some. The sample shows 70,000 to 75,000 clones, just under 85% of them seen only once. The TCR originated in a man aged 65 to 85 with acute or convalescent COVID-19. The gene calls are TRBV18 and TRBJ1-5, with 7 bases identical to TRBD1. The sample taken for sequencing was peripheral blood. The CDR3 DNA follows: TGTGCCAGCTCACCTCGGCCGGGACAGACTAATCAGCCCCAGCATTTT. Amino acid sequence: CASSPRPGQTNQPQHF.